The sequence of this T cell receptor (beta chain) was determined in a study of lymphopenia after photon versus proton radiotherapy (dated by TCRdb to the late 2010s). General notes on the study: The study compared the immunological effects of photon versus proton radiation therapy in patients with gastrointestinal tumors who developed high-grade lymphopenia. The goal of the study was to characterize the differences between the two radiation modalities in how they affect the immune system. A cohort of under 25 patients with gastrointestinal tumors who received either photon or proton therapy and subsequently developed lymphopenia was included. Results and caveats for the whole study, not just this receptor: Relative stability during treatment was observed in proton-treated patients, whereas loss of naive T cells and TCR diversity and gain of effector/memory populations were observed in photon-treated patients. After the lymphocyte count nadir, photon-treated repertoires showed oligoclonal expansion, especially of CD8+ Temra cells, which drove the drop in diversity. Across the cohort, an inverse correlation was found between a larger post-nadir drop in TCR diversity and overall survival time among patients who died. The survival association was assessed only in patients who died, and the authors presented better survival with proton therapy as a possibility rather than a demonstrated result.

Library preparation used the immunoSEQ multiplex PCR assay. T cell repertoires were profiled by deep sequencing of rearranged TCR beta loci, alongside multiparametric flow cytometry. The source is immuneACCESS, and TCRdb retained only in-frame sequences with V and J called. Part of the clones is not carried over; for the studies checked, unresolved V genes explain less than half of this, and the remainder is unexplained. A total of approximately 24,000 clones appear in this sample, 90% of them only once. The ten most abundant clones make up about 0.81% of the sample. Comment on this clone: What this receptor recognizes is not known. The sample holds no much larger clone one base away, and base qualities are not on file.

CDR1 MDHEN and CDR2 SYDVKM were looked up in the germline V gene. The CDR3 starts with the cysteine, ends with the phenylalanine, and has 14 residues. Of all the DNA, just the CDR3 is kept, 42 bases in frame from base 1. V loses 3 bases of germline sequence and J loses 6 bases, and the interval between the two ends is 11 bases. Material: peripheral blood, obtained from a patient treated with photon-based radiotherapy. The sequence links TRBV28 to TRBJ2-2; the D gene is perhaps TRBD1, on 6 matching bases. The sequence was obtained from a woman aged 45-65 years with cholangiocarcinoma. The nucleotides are TGTGCCAGCAGTTTCAGTGCAGGGGCCGGGGAGCTGTTTTTT. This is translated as CASSFSAGAGELFF.